This T cell receptor (beta chain) appears in the sequencing data of a study of T cells in Graves' hyperthyroidism and ophthalmopathy. Study conclusions and caveats: Among thyroid clonotypes expanded above 0.001, most also appeared in blood.

This clonotype showed up just a few times. The antigen is not known. RNA transcripts provided the source from which TCR beta CDR3 regions were amplified. The primer set for the first-round RT-PCR of the TCR CDR3 was HTBI. One entry per CDR3 protein, called by TCRdb with MiXCR from the multiplex PCR reads. The data contain approximately 410,000 distinct CDR3 sequences, approximately 14% of them singletons. CDR1 is MNHEY, CDR2 SMNVEV, per germline (reference sequence). CDR3 length: 17 residues. V was cut by 3 bases and J by 2 bases, with 16 bases left in between. Exclusion of a patient resulted from uncontrolled infection, other autoimmune disease, pregnancy or lactation. Isolation of PBMCs was performed on 8.5 to 10 ml fresh peripheral blood.

V gene TRBV27 combines with J gene TRBJ2-2; D ambiguous. The sample comprised blood. The clonotype originates from a man between 18 and 29 years old with Graves' ophthalmopathy. In DNA form, the CDR3 reads TGTGCCAGCAGTTTCAAAAACGTTCAAAGAAACACCGGGGAGCTGTTTTTT. This translates into CASSFKNVQRNTGELFF.